The rows below give T cell receptor beta chains drawn from one sample of a study of patients and donors after allogeneic stem cell transplantation. MiXCR was run by TCRdb on the RT-PCR reads, yielding one entry per CDR3 protein. The repertoire holds 800,000 to 1,000,000 distinct CDR3 sequences, with under 20% as singletons. Material for sequencing was blood, either unsorted or a sorted T cell fraction (not recorded which). The source is a human donor who was either an allogeneic HSCT recipient or a stem cell or donor lymphocyte infusion donor (not recorded which). It is not recorded whose cells these are; they may come from a transplant donor. The CDR3 runs from the conserved cysteine through the conserved F or W. A D gene is named only where the DNA matches it firmly. Rows give clone size only sometimes, using once, few, many, or a class for an expanded clone.

j_call cdr3_length clone_size d_call v_call cdr3_nt cdr3_aa
TRBJ1-2 17 few TRBD1 TRBV27 TGTGCCAGCACCACCTTCACCGGGACAGGTTATGTCTATGGCTACACCTTC CASTTFTGTGYVYGYTF
TRBJ1-1 15 few TRBD1 TRBV11-3 TGTGCCAGCAGCTCACGGACAGGGAAGAACACTGAAGCTTTCTTT CASSSRTGKNTEAFF
TRBJ2-1 15 NA NA TRBV11-2 TGTGCCAGCAGCCCGGACAGACGACTGTACAATGAGCAGTTCTTC CASSPDRRLYNEQFF
TRBJ1-1 12 many TRBD1 TRBV6-1 TGTGCCACCCACCCAGGGGGCACTGAAGCTTTCTTT CATHPGGTEAFF
TRBJ2-5 15 NA TRBD1 TRBV5-1 TGCGCCAGCAGCAGGGAGACAGGGGGCGGCGAGACCCAGTACTTC CASSRETGGGETQYF
TRBJ1-2 14 many NA TRBV12-3/TRBV12-4 TGCGCCAGCAGCTTGGGACAAGCTAACTATGGCTACACCTTC CASSLGQANYGYTF
TRBJ2-7 13 NA NA TRBV20-1 TGCAGTGCTCCGACAGGCCGCTCCTACGAGCAGTACTTC CSAPTGRSYEQYF
TRBJ2-7 15 NA TRBD1 TRBV6-5 TGTGCCAGCAGTTACTCGTCAGGGGGCGGGAACGAGCAGTACTTC CASSYSSGGGNEQYF
TRBJ2-3 17 NA TRBD2 TRBV6-1 TGTGCCAGCAGCCCCCGACGGGGGGAAAGGGGCACAGATACGCAGTATTTT CASSPRRGERGTDTQYF
TRBJ2-2 15 few NA TRBV5-1 TGCGCCAGCAGCTTGTCTAATCCGAACACCGGGGAGCTGTTTTTT CASSLSNPNTGELFF
TRBJ2-1 12 few TRBD2 TRBV6-2/TRBV6-3 TGTGCCAGCTCGGCTAGCGGGTATGAGCAGTTCTTC CASSASGYEQFF
TRBJ1-5 14 many NA TRBV6-1 TGTGCCAGCAGCCGAAGGACGGACAATCAGCCCCAGCATTTT CASSRRTDNQPQHF